Below are 21 T cell receptor beta chains sequenced from a single sample in a study of PD-L1 blockade in urothelial cancer. TCRdb's table, derived via immunoSEQ multiplex PCR, lists solely in-frame clones and lacks some. The sample records about 40,000 clones, less than 90% being singletons. Time point given: peripheral blood 6 weeks after treatment start. This specimen consisted of PBMCs, obtained around atezolizumab (anti-PD-L1) treatment. The source of these receptors is a man aged 60-69 years with urothelial cancer.

The chain employs TRBV5-6 and TRBJ1-3; 10 bases agree with TRBD1. V was clipped by 4 bases and J by 3 bases; unmatched bases: 10. The germline V gene encodes CDR1 SGHDT and CDR2 YYEEEE. CDR3 size: 17 residues. CDR3 amino acids: CASSVPGQGIGGNTIYF. The CDR3 DNA reads TGTGCCAGCAGCGTGCCGGGACAGGGGATTGGTGGAAACACCATATATTTT.

The chain combines TRBV6-1 with TRBJ1-1; 8 positions match TRBD1. The V gene's germline CDR1 is MNHNS and CDR2 SASEGT. CDR3 length: 13 amino acids. The trim removed 6 bases at V and 9 bases at J, leaving 9 bases unmatched. This CDR3 is CASRLDRATKAFF. CDR3 nucleotides: TGTGCCAGCAGGCTGGACAGGGCGACTAAAGCTTTCTTT.

The gene calls are TRBV2 and TRBJ2-2; 8 nucleotides agree with TRBD1. Trimming took 4 bases from V and 3 from J; bases not matched to a gene: 4. The length of the CDR3 is 15 residues. Looked up from germline, CDR1 is SNHLY and CDR2 is FYNNEI. Here the CDR3 reads CASSVYRGDTGELFF. CDR3 bases: TGTGCCAGCAGTGTCTACAGGGGGGACACCGGGGAGCTGTTTTTT.

The rearrangement links TRBV5-4 to TRBJ2-1, with TRBD2 matching over 11 bases. After removal of 4 bases from V and 10 bases from J, the junction contained 1 base not matched to a gene. Per the germline V gene, CDR1 is SGHNT and CDR2 is YYREEE (reference sequence). The CDR3 spans 12 residues. CDR3 sequence: CASSRLAGEQFF. Written as DNA, the CDR3 is TGTGCCAGCAGCCGACTAGCGGGGGAGCAGTTCTTC.

The V and J genes are TRBV27 and TRBJ1-1; unclear D gene. This CDR3 spans 17 amino acids. Trimming removed 4 bases at V and 2 bases at J, with 20 bases between. Germline lookup yields CDR1 MNHEY and CDR2 SMNVEV (reference sequence). Here the CDR3 reads CASSSRRVTGVNTEAFF. The CDR3 nucleotides are TGTGCCAGCAGTTCGAGGCGGGTCACCGGCGTAAACACTGAAGCTTTCTTT.

This clone was found a few times. V gene TRBV19 combines with J gene TRBJ1-2, with 9 positions matching TRBD1. From germline, CDR1 is LNHDA and CDR2 SQIVND (reference sequence). The CDR3 is made up of 14 amino acids. Trimming removed 3 bases from V and 7 bases from J; junction bases left unmatched: 6. The CDR3 is CASSIPGTGIGYTF. The CDR3 DNA follows: TGTGCCAGTAGTATCCCAGGGACAGGGATTGGCTACACCTTC.

The gene calls are TRBV4-3 and TRBJ1-2; 7 bases map to TRBD1. The CDR3 has 13 residues. Germline V CDR1 and CDR2: LGHNA, YSLEER. With 2 bases clipped from V and 7 bases from J, the junction kept 4 bases outside the gene matches. CDR3 coding DNA: TGCGCCAGCAGCCAAACAGGGGTGGCTGGCTACACCTTC. Protein product: CASSQTGVAGYTF.

Here the CDR3 DNA reads TGCGCCAGCAGCCCGCTGGGGGGTCTAGCGGGATTCCAAGAGACCCAGTACTTC. Translated: CASSPLGGLAGFQETQYF. V is TRBV5-1 and J is TRBJ2-5; 9 bases align to TRBD2. The CDR3 has 18 amino acids. CDR1 and CDR2 from the germline V gene are SGHRS and YFSETQ. V lost 4 bases and J lost 1; bases outside the gene matches: 14.

V gene TRBV5-1 combines with J gene TRBJ2-2; 9 bases fit TRBD2. The CDR3 loop spans 16 amino acids. The V gene end was trimmed by 0 bases and the J gene end by 5 bases; junction bases not matched to a gene: 5. Germline V gives CDR1 SGHRS, CDR2 YFSETQ. The CDR3 is CASSLVSGRGTGELFF. The CDR3 bases are TGCGCCAGCAGCTTGGTTAGCGGGAGAGGTACCGGGGAGCTGTTTTTT.

The chain couples TRBV5-1 to TRBJ2-1; no definite D call. Germline values: CDR1 SGHRS, CDR2 YFSETQ. The CDR3 is made up of 17 amino acids. V dropped 3 bases and J dropped 10 bases, with 26 bases sitting between them. CDR3 amino acids: CASSSPLGSISAREQFF. In DNA, the CDR3 is TGCGCCAGCAGCTCCCCTTTGGGTAGCATCTCCGCAAGAGAGCAGTTCTTC.

The chain employs TRBV13 and TRBJ1-2; weak D call: TRBD1 (5 bases). Deletions cut 5 bases from V and 3 bases from J, with 13 bases between. Germline CDR1 and CDR2: PRHDT and FYEKMQ (reference sequence). This CDR3 has 14 residues. The CDR3 loop is CASSAWGRDYGYTF. The CDR3 DNA sequence: TGTGCCAGCAGCGCGTGGGGCAGGGACTATGGCTACACCTTC.

The rearrangement joins TRBV5-6 to TRBJ2-3, with D possibly TRBD1 on 6 matching bases. Trimming pared 4 bases from V and 4 bases from J, leaving 16 bases between. Germline CDR1 reads SGHDT; CDR2 reads YYEEEE. This CDR3 contains 15 residues. CDR3 DNA: TGTGCCAGCAGCCGCATCCTTACAGGGTCAGATACGCAGTATTTT. Amino acids: CASSRILTGSDTQYF.

The V gene is TRBV6-5, the J gene TRBJ2-7; a weak D match, TRBD1 (6 bases). Trimming cost V 5 bases and J 12 bases, with 14 bases left between them. There are 11 residues in the CDR3. CDR1 is MNHEY, CDR2 SVGAGI, per germline. CDR3 region: CASSRGHYWYF. The CDR3, as DNA: TGTGCCAGCAGTCGGGGACATTATTGGTACTTC.

The J gene is TRBJ2-7, the V gene TRBV5-5, with a possible D match to TRBD2 (6 bases). The CDR3 runs to 15 residues. Germline V lookup: CDR1 SGHKS, CDR2 YYEKEE (reference sequence). Trimming stripped 0 bases from V and 1 base from J, with 11 bases between. CDR3 coding DNA: TGTGCCAGCAGCTTGGCCGGGGGTGGATCCTACGAGCAGTACTTC. Amino acid sequence: CASSLAGGGSYEQYF.

The gene calls are TRBV7-9 and TRBJ1-2; D might be TRBD1 (5 bases). Germline V CDR1 and CDR2: SEHNR, FQNEAQ (reference sequence). With 5 bases removed from V and 3 bases from J, the gap between germline ends came to 13 bases. The CDR3 contains 14 residues. As DNA, the CDR3 is TGTGCCAGCAGCCATTGGGGGGGTGACTATGGCTACACCTTC. It codes for CASSHWGGDYGYTF.

In its sample, this clone was seen a few times. The chain is built from TRBV6-5 and TRBJ2-7; D remains ambiguous. This CDR3 contains 15 residues. Trimming stripped 0 bases from V and 6 bases from J, with 15 bases between. Per germline, CDR1 MNHEY and CDR2 SVGAGI. CDR3 region: CASSYSNSRVSEQYF. CDR3 sequence (DNA): TGTGCCAGCAGTTACTCGAACAGCAGAGTATCCGAGCAGTACTTC.

The chain links TRBV15 to TRBJ1-1, with no clear D. The V end lost 0 bases, the J end lost 3 bases, and 11 bases lay between the germline ends. The CDR3 runs to 15 residues. Germline CDR1 LNHNV, CDR2 YYDKDF (reference sequence). CDR3 DNA sequence: TGTGCCACCAGCAGAGAAACAGTCGGATACACTGAAGCTTTCTTT. Its protein product is CATSRETVGYTEAFF.

This clone was picked up one time. V is TRBV5-4 and J is TRBJ2-7; 8 nucleotides agree with TRBD1. CDR3 length equals 15 residues. J lost 2 bases, V lost 4 bases, and 8 bases had no gene match. Germline V gene lookup returns CDR1 SGHNT and CDR2 YYREEE (reference sequence). CDR3 region: CASSTWTGYAYEQYF. The CDR3 DNA follows: TGTGCCAGCAGCACCTGGACAGGGTATGCCTACGAGCAGTACTTC. The entire variable domain, with the rest obtained from reference TRBV5-4 and TRBJ2-7, is as follows: ETGVTQSPTHLIKTRGQQVTLRCSSQSGHNTVSWYQQALGQGPQFIFQYYREEENGRGNFPPRFSGLQFPNYSSELNVNALELDDSALYLCASSTWTGYAYEQYFGPGTRLTVT.

The chain uses TRBV5-1 and TRBJ1-3, with 11 bases lining up with TRBD1. The trim removed 3 bases at V and 0 bases at J, leaving 5 bases unmatched. Germline V gives CDR1 SGHRS, CDR2 YFSETQ. This CDR3 contains 17 residues. The CDR3 here is CASSSGQGVNSGNTIYF. CDR3 coding DNA: TGCGCCAGCAGCTCGGGACAGGGGGTAAACTCTGGAAACACCATATATTTT. Filled out from reference TRBV5-1 and TRBJ1-3, the complete variable domain reads KAGVTQTPRYLIKTRGQQVTLSCSPISGHRSVSWYQQTPGQGLQFLFEYFSETQRNKGNFPGRFSGRQFSNSRSEMNVSTLELGDSALYLCASSSGQGVNSGNTIYFGEGSWLTVV.

This clone was seen more than once but under ten times. This rearrangement joins TRBV27 to TRBJ1-6, with D possibly being TRBD1 (6 bases). V was trimmed by 6 bases and J by 8 bases, leaving 11 bases between them. The CDR3 runs 13 residues. Germline V gene sequence: CDR1 MNHEY, CDR2 SMNVEV (reference sequence). The CDR3 here is CASRPGQYSPLHF. The CDR3 DNA sequence: TGTGCCAGCAGGCCCGGACAGTATTCACCCCTCCACTTT.

In regard to this clone: Distinct nucleotide sequences in the sample also encode this CDR3. The genes are TRBV7-2 and TRBJ1-2; TRBD1 matches at 7 bases. V dropped 5 bases and J dropped 2; count of bases not matched to a gene: 2. CDR1 is SGHTA and CDR2 is FQGNSA in the germline V gene. The CDR3 loop spans 13 amino acids. CDR3 loop: CASSPDRNYGYTF. CDR3 DNA: TGTGCCAGCAGCCCGGACAGGAACTATGGCTACACCTTC.